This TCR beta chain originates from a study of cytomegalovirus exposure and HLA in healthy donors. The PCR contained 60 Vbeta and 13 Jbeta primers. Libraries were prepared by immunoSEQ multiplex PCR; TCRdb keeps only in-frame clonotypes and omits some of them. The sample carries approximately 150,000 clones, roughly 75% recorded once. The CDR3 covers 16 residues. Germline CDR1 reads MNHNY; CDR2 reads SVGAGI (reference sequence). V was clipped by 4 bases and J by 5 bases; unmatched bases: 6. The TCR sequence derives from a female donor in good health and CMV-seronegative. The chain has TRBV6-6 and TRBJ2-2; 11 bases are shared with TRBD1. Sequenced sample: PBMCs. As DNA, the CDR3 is TGTGCCAGCAGTTTTGGGACAGGGGGGGGTACCGGGGAGCTGTTTTTT. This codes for CASSFGTGGGTGELFF.